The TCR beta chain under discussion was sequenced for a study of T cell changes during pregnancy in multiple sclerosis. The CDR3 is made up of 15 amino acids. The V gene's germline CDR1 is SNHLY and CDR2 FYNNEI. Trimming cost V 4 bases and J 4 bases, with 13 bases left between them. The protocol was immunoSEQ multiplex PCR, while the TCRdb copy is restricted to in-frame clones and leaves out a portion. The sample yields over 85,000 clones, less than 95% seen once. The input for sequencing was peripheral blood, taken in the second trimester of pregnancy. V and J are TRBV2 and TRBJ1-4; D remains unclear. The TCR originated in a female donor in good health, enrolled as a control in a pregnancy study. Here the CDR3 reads CASSVLGLSNEKLFF. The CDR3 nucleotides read TGTGCCAGCAGTGTTCTTGGACTGAGTAATGAAAAACTGTTTTTT.